The rows below give T cell receptor beta chains drawn from one sample of a study of glioma-infiltrating T cells after dendritic cell vaccination. Here immunoSEQ multiplex PCR was the method, and the copy in TCRdb shows in-frame clones only, minus some. The sample has about 65,000 clones, approximately 86% seen once; the top ten hold approximately 10%. The sample was blood, taken after dendritic cell vaccination. The receptors derive from a human donor with glioblastoma. The CDR3 runs from the conserved cysteine through the conserved F or W.

J,V,CDR3
TRBJ2-4,TRBV11-2,CASSDPSGGGKNIQYF
TRBJ2-7,TRBV27,CAIALGRGAAYEQYF
TRBJ1-1,TRBV5-1,CASSLEGRQDTEAFF
TRBJ1-2,TRBV9,CASSGTGGNYGYTF
TRBJ1-1,TRBV6-5,CASRSTGASTEAFF
TRBJ1-3,TRBV28,CASSWGTGIGNTIYF
TRBJ1-2,TRBV28,CASSLPGVNFQGYTF
-,TRBV27,CASRPTTSGSEQYF
TRBJ1-3,TRBV27,CASSPNGQGHSGNTIYF
TRBJ1-5,TRBV5-4,CASSLKGKGQPQHF
TRBJ2-5,TRBV19,CASSQVYQETQYF
TRBJ1-1,TRBV6-1,CASSATPGQGLPFF
TRBJ2-7,TRBV13,CASSRGQGYEQYF
TRBJ1-2,TRBV2,CGDRGPNYGYTF
TRBJ2-4,TRBV19,CASSISRAKNIQYF